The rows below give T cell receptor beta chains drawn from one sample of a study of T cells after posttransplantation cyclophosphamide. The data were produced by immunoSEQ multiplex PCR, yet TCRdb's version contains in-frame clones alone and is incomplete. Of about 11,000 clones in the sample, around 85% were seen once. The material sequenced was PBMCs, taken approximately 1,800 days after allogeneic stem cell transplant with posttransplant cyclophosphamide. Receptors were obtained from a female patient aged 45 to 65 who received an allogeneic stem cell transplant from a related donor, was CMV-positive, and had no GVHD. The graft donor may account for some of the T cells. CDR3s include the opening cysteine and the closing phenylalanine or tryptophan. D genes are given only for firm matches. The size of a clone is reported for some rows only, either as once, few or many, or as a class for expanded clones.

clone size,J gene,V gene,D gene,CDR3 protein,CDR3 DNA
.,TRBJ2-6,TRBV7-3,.,CASSYGTGGANVLTF,TGTGCCAGCAGCTACGGGACTGGCGGGGCCAACGTCCTGACTTTC
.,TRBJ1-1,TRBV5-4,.,CASSPGGTGPTEAFF,TGTGCCAGCAGCCCGGGGGGTACAGGGCCCACTGAAGCTTTCTTT
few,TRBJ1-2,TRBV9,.,CASSVGLGERSNYGYTF,TGTGCCAGCAGCGTAGGGTTAGGGGAACGATCAAACTATGGCTACACCTTC
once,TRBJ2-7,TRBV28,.,CASIRAGPLRGYEQYF,TGTGCCAGCATTCGGGCAGGGCCCCTTCGCGGCTACGAGCAGTACTTC
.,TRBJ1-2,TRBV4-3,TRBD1,CASSRGQVNYGYTF,TGCGCCAGCAGCCGTGGACAGGTCAACTATGGCTACACCTTC
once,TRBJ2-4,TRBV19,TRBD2,CASSTPGLAGGPNIQYF,TGTGCCAGTAGTACGCCGGGACTAGCGGGAGGGCCGAACATTCAGTACTTC
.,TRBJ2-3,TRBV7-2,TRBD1,CASSSGQGADTQYF,TGTGCCAGCAGCTCAGGACAGGGTGCAGATACGCAGTATTTT
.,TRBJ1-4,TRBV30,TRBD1,CAWSVSRGPGKLFF,TGTGCCTGGAGTGTAAGCAGGGGGCCTGGGAAACTGTTTTTT
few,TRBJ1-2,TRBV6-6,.,CASAGTAYTF,TGTGCCAGCGCCGGGACTGCCTACACCTTC
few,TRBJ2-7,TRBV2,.,CASIERDIRSYEQYF,TGTGCCAGCATAGAAAGGGACATAAGATCCTACGAGCAGTACTTC
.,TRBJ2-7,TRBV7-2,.,CASRPRLASYEQYF,TGTGCCAGCAGGCCCAGATTGGCCTCCTACGAGCAGTACTTC
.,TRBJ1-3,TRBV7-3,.,CASSPPGGNTIYF,TGTGCCAGCAGCCCCCCAGGAGGAAACACCATATATTTT
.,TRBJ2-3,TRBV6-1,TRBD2,CASSEAVLSGRAQYF,TGTGCCAGCAGTGAAGCGGTTCTAAGCGGGAGAGCCCAGTATTTT